The clone carrying this T cell receptor beta chain appeared many times. Trimming cost V 3 bases and J 3 bases; bases outside gene matches: 8. CDR1 is ENHRY, CDR2 SYGVKD, per germline. CDR3 size: 16 residues. RNA transcripts yielded amplified TCR beta CDR3 regions. The HTBI set primed first-round TCR CDR3 RT-PCR. TCRdb passed the multiplex PCR reads through MiXCR, listing each CDR3 protein once. In the table there are 500,000 to 800,000 distinct CDR3 sequences, roughly 15% of which are singletons. These data originate in a study of T cells in Graves' hyperthyroidism and ophthalmopathy. The study excluded patients with uncontrolled infection, other autoimmune disease, pregnancy or lactation. Clinicians diagnosed patients from clinical symptoms, serum thyroxine and TRAb, thyroid ultrasound and orbital computed tomography. PBMCs were derived from approximately 10 ml fresh peripheral blood.

The receptor was derived from a woman between 45 and 65 years old with Graves' ophthalmopathy. The sample consisted of blood. V is TRBV10-3 and J is TRBJ2-5, with 9 bases aligning to TRBD2. CDR3 nucleotide sequence: TGTGCCATCAGTGACCCCCGGATAGCGGGAGAAGAGACCCAGTACTTC. Its protein is CAISDPRIAGEETQYF.